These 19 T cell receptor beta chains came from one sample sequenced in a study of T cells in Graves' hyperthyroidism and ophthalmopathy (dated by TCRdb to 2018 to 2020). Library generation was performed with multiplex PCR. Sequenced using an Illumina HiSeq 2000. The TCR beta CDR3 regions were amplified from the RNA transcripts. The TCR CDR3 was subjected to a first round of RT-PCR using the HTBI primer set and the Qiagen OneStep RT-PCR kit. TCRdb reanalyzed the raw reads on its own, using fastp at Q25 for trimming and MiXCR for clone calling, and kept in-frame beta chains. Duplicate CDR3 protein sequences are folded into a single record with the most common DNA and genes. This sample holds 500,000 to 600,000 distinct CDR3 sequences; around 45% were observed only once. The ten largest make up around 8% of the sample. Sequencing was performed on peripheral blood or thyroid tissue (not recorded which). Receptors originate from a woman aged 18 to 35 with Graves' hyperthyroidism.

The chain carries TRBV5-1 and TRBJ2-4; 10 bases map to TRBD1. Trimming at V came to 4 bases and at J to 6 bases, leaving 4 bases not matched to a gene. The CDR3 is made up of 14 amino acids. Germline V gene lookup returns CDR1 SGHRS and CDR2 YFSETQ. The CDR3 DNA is TGCGCCAGCAGCGGCGGGACAGGGGTAAACATTCAGTACTTC. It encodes CASSGGTGVNIQYF.

As DNA, the CDR3 is TGTGCCAGCAGCTTCGGAGGGGACGACTATGGCTACACCTTC. Its translation is CASSFGGDDYGYTF. The J gene is TRBJ1-2, the V gene TRBV7-9; maybe TRBD1 (5 bases). CDR1 and CDR2 from the germline V gene are SEHNR and FQNEAQ (reference sequence). The V end was cut by 3 bases, the J end by 3 bases, with 11 bases between. The CDR3 is 14 amino acids.

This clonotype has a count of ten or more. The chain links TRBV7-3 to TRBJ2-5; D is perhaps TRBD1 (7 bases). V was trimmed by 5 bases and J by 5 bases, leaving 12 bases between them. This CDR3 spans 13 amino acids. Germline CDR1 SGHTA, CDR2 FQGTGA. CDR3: CASSPGGLETQYF. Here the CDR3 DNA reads TGTGCCAGCAGCCCAGGGGGGTTGGAGACCCAGTACTTC.

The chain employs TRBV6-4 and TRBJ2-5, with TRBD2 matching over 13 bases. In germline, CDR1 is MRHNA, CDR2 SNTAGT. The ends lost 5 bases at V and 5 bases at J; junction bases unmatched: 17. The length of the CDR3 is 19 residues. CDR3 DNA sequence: TGTGCCAGCAGTTTTACAGCGAACACGGGACTAGCGGGATGTGAGACCCAGTACTTC. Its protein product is CASSFTANTGLAGCETQYF.

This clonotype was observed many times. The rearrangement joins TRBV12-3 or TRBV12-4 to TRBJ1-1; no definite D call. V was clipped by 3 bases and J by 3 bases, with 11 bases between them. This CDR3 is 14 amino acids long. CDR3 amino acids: CASSFHQVDTEAFF. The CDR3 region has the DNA TGTGCCAGCAGTTTCCACCAGGTAGACACTGAAGCTTTCTTT.

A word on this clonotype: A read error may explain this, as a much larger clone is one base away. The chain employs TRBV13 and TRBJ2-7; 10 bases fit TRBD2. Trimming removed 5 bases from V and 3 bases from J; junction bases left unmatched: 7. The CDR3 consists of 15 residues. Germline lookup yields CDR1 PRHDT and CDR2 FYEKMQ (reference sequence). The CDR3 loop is CASSPGLAEGYEQYF. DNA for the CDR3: TGTGCCAGCAGCCCCGGACTAGCGGAAGGCTACGAGCAGTACTTC.

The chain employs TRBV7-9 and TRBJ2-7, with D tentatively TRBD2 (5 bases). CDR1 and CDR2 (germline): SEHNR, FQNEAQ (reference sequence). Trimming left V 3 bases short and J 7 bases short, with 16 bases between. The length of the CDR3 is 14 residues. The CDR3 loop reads CASSFVGVGHEQYF. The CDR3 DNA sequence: TGTGCCAGCAGCTTCGTCGGGGTCGGGCATGAGCAGTACTTC.

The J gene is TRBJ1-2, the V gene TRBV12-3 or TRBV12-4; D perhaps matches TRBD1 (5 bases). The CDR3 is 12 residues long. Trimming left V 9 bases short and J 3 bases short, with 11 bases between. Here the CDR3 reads CASRGPYYGYTF. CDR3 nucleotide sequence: TGTGCCAGTAGGGGACCGTACTATGGCTACACCTTC.

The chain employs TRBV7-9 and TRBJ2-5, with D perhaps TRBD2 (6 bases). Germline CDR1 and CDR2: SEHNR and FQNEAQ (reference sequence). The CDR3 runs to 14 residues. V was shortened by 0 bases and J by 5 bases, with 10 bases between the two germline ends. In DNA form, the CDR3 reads TGTGCCAGCAGCTTAGCGGCGGGATACGAGACCCAGTACTTC. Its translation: CASSLAAGYETQYF.

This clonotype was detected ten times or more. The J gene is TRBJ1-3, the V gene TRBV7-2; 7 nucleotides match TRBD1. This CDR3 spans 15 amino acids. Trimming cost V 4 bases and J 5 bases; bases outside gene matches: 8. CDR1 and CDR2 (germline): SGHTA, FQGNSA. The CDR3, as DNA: TGTGCCAGCAGCTCCCAGGGGGTTATGAGAAACACCATATATTTT. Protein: CASSSQGVMRNTIYF.

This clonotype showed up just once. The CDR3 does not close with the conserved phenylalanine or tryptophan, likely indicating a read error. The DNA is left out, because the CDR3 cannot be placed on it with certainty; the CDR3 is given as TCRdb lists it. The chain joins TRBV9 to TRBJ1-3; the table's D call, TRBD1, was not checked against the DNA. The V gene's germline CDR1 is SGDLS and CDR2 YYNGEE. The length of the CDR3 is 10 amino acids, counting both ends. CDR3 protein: CASSVAGTSA.

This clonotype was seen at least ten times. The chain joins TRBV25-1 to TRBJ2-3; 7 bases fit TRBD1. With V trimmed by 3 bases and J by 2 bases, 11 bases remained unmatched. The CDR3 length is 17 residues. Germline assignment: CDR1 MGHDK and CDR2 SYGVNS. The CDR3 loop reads CASSDPLAGGTTDTQYF. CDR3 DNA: TGTGCCAGCAGTGATCCACTCGCAGGGGGAACCACAGATACGCAGTATTTT.

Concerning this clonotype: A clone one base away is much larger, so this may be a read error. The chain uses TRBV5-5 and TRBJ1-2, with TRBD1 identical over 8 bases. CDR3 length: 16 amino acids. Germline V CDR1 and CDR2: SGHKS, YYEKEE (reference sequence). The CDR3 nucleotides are TGCGCCAGTCAAAGGGAGGCAGGGGGCGCCGACTATGGCTACACCTTC. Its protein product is CASQREAGGADYGYTF.

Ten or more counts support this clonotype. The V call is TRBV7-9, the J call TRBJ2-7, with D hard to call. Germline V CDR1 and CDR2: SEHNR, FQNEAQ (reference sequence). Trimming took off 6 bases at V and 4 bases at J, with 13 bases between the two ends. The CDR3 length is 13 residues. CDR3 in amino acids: CASRGTRGYEQYF. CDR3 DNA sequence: TGTGCCAGCAGAGGAACCCGAGGATACGAGCAGTACTTC.

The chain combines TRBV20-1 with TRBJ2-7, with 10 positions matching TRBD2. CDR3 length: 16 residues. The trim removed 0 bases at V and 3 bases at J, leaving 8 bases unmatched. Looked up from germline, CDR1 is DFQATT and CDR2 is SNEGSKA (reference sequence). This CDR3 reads CSARENGLAGVYEQYF. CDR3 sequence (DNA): TGCAGTGCTAGAGAGAACGGGCTAGCGGGAGTCTACGAGCAGTACTTC.

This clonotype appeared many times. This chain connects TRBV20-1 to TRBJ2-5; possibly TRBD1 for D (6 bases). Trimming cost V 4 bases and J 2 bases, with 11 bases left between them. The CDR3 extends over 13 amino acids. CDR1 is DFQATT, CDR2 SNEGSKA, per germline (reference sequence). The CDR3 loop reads CSAKRRGQETQYF. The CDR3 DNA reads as TGCAGTGCTAAGCGCAGGGGTCAAGAGACCCAGTACTTC.

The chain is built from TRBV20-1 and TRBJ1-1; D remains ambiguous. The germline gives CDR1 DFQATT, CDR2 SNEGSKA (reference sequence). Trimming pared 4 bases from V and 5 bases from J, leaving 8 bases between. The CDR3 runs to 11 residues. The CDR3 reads CSANAGTEAFF. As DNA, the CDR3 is TGCAGTGCTAACGCGGGAACTGAAGCTTTCTTT.

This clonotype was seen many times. CDR3 protein: CATTAGNNQPQHF. CDR3 bases: TGTGCCACCACTGCGGGCAATAATCAGCCCCAGCATTTT. V gene TRBV24-1 combines with J gene TRBJ1-5; D is unresolved. The CDR3 has 13 amino acids. V lost 8 bases, J lost 4 bases, and 11 bases lay in between. In germline, CDR1 is KGHDR, CDR2 SFDVKD.

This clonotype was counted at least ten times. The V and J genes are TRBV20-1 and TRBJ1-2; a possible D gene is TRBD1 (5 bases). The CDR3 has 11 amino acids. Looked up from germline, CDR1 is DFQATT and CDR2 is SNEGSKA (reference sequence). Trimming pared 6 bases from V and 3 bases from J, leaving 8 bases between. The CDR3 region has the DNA TGCAGTGCCAAGACAGACTATGGCTACACCTTC. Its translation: CSAKTDYGYTF.